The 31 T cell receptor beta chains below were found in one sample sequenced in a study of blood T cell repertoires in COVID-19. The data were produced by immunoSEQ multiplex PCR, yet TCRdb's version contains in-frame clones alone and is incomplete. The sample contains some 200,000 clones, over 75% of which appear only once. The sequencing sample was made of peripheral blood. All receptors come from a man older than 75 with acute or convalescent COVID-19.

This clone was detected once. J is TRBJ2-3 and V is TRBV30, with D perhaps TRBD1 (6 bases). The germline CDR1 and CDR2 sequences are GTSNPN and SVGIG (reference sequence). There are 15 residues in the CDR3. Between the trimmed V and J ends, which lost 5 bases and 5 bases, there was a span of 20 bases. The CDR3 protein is CAWLGGQVRRDTQYF. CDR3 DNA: TGTGCCTGGCTAGGGGGACAAGTAAGAAGAGATACGCAGTATTTT.

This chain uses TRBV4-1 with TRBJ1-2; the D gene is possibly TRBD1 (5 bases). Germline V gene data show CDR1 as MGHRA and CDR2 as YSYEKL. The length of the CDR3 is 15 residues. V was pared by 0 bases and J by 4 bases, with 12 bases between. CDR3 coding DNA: TGCGCCAGCAGCCAAGATGGCGCGGGGCTCTATGGCTACACCTTC. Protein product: CASSQDGAGLYGYTF.

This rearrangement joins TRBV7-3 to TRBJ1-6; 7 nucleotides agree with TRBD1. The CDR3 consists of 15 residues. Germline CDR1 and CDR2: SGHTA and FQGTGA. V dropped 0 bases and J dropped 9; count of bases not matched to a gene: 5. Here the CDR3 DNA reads TGTGCCAGCAGCTTAACAGGGGGCGAGCGTTCACCCCTCCACTTT. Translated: CASSLTGGERSPLHF.

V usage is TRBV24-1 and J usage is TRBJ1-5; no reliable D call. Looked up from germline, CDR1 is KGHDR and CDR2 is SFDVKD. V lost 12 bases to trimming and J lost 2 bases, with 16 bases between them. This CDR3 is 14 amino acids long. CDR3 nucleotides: TGTGCCCGCCCAGACGATGGAGGCAATCAGCCCCAGCATTTT. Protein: CARPDDGGNQPQHF.

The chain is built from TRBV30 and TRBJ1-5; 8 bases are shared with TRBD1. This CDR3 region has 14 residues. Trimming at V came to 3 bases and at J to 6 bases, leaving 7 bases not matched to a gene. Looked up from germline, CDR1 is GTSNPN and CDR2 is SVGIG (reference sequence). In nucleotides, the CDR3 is TGTGCCTGGAGAGCCAAACAGGGGGGTCAGCCCCAGCATTTT. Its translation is CAWRAKQGGQPQHF.

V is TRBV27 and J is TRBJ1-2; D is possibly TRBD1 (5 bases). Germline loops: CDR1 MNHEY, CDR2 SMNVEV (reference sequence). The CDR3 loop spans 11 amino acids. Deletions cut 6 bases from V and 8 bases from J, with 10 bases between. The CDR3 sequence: CASRREGGYTF. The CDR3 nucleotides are TGTGCCAGCAGGAGGGAGGGGGGCTACACCTTC.

CDR3 protein: CASSRGLISGNTIYF. The CDR3 region has the DNA TGTGCCAGCAGCCGAGGACTGATCTCTGGAAACACCATATATTTT. The chain carries TRBV6-2 or TRBV6-3 and TRBJ1-3; D is uncertain. The CDR3 totals 15 residues. Germline V gene lookup returns CDR1 MNHEY and CDR2 SVGEGT. V gave up 6 bases and J gave up 0 bases, with 12 bases separating them.

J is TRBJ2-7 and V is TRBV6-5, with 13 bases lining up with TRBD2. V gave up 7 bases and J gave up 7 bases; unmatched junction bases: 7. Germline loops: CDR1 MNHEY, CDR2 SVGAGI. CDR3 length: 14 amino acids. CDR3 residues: CASTEILAGGEQYV. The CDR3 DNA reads TGTGCCAGCACCGAGATACTAGCGGGAGGGGAGCAGTACGTC.

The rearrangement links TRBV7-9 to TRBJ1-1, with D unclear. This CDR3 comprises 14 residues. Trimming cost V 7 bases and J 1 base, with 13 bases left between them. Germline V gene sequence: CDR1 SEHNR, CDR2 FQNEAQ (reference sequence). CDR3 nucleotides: TGTGCCAGCACCATTGAGGTATCGAACACTGAAGCTTTCTTT. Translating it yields CASTIEVSNTEAFF.

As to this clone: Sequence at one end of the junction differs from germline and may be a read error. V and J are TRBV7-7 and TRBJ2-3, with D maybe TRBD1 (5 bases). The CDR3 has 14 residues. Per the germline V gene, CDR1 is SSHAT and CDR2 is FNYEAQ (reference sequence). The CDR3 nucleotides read TGTGCTAGCAGCTTAGGGGCACCTCCGAATACGCAGTATTTT. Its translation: CASSLGAPPNTQYF.

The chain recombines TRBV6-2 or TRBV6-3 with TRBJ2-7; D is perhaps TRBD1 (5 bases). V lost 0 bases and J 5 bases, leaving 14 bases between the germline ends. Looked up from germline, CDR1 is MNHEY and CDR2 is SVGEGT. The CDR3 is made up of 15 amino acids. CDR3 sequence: CASSYSKGAWDEQYV. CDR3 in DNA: TGTGCCAGCAGTTACTCGAAAGGGGCGTGGGACGAGCAGTACGTC.

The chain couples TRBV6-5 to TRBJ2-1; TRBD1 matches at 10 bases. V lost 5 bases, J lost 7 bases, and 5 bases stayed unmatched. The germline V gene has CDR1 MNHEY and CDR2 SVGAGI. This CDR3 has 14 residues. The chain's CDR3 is CASSPDRGFNEQFF. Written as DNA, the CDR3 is TGTGCCAGCAGTCCGGACAGGGGGTTTAATGAGCAGTTCTTC.

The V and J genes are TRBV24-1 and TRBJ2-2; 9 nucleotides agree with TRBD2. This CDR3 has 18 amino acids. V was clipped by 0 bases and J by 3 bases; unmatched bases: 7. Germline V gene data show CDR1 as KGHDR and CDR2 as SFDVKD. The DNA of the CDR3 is TGTGCCACCAGTGATTTGGTGGCGGGAGGGCTAGACACCGGGGAGCTGTTTTTT. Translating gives CATSDLVAGGLDTGELFF.

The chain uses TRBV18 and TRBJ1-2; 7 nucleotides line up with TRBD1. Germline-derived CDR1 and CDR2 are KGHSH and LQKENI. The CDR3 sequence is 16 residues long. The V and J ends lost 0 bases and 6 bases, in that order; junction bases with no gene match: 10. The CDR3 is CASSPPPGQLVNGYTF. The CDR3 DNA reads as TGTGCCAGCTCACCACCACCGGGACAGCTAGTCAATGGCTACACCTTC.

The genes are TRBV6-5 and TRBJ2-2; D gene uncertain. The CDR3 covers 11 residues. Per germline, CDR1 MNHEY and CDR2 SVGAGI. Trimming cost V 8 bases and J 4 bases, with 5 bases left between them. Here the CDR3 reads CASRGTGELFF. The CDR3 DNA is TGTGCCAGCCGAGGCACCGGGGAGCTGTTTTTT.

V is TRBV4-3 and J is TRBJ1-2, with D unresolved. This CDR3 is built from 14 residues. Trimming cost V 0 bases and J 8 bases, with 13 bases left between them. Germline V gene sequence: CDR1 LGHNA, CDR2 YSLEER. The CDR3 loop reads CASSQDPVSGGYTF. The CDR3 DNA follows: TGCGCCAGCAGCCAAGACCCCGTTTCGGGGGGCTACACCTTC.

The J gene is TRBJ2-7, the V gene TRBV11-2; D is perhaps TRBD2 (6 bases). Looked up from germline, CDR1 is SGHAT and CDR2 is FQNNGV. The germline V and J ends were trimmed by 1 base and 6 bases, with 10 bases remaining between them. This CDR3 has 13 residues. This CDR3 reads CASSLGQGLEQYV. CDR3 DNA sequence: TGTGCCAGCAGCTTAGGTCAGGGACTCGAGCAGTACGTC.

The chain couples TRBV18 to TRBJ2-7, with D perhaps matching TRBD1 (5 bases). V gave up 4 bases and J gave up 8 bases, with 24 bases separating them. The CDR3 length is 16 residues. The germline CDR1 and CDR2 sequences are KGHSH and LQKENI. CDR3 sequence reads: CASSQAPRTSGGKQYV. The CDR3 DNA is TGTGCCAGCTCACAGGCACCCCGGACATCCGGTGGGAAGCAGTACGTC.

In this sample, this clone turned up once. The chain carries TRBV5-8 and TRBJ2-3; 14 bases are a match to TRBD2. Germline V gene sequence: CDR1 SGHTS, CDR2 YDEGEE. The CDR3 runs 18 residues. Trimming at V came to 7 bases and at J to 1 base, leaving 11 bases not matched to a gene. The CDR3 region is CASPRGLAGDGGTDTQYF. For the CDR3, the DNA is TGTGCCAGCCCAAGGGGACTAGCGGGAGACGGGGGCACAGATACGCAGTATTTT.

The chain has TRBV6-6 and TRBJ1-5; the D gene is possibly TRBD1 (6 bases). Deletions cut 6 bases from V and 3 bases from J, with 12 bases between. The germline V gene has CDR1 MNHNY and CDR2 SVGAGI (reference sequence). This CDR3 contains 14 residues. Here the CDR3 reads CASRPQGTNQPQHF. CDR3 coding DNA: TGTGCCAGCAGACCACAGGGAACCAATCAGCCCCAGCATTTT.

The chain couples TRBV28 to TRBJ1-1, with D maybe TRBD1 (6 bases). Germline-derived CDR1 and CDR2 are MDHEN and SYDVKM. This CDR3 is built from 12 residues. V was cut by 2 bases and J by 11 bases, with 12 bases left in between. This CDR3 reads CASSLEVTGAFF. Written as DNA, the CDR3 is TGTGCCAGCAGTTTAGAGGTAACAGGGGCTTTCTTT.

In nucleotides, the CDR3 is TGTGCCAGTCAATCCACCGCGGGAGGGCCGGGTCGGCAGTTCTTC. Protein product: CASQSTAGGPGRQFF. V gene TRBV11-3 combines with J gene TRBJ2-1; TRBD2 matches 9 bases. The CDR3 extends over 15 amino acids. CDR1 and CDR2 from the germline V gene are SGHNT and YENEEA. The J segment lost 12 bases and the V segment lost 9 bases, leaving 18 bases of the junction unmatched.

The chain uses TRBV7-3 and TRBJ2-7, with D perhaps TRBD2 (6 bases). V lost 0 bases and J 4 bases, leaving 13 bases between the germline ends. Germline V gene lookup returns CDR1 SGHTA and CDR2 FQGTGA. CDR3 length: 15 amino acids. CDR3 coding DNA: TGTGCCAGCAGCTTAACGGCGGGATTTGGTTACGAGCAGTACTTC. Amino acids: CASSLTAGFGYEQYF.

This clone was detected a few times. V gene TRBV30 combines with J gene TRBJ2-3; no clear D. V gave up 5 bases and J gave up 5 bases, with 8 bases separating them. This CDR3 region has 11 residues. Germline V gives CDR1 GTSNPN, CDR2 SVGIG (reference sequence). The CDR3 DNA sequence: TGTGCCTGGGGGTCCCGAGATACGCAGTATTTT. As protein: CAWGSRDTQYF. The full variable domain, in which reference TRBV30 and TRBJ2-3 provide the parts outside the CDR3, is SQTIHQWPATLVQPVGSPLSLECTVEGTSNPNLYWYRQAAGRGLQLLFYSVGIGQISSEVPQNLSASRPQDRQFILSSKKLLLSDSGFYLCAWGSRDTQYFGPGTRLTVL.

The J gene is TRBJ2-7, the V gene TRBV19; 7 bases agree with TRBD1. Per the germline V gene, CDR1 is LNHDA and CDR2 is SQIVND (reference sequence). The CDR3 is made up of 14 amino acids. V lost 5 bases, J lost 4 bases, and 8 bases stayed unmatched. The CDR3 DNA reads TGTGCCAGTAGTCGACAGGGCGAAGATTACGAGCAGTACTTC. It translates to CASSRQGEDYEQYF.

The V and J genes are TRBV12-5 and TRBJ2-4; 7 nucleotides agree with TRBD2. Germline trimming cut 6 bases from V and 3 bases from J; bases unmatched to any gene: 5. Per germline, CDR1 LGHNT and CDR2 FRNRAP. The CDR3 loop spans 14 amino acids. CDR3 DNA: TGTGCTAGTGGCCCCGGGACTAACAAAAACATTCAGTACTTC. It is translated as CASGPGTNKNIQYF.

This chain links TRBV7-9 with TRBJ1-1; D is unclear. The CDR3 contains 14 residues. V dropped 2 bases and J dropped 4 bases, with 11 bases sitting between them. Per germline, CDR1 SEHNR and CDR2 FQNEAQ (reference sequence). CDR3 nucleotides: TGTGCCAGCAGCTTAACTACCTCGGGCACTGAAGCTTTCTTT. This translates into CASSLTTSGTEAFF.

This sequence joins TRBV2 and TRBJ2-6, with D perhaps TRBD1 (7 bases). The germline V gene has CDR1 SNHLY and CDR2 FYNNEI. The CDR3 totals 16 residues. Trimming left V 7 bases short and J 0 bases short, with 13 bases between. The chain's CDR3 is CASKAGGHSGANVLTF. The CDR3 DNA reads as TGTGCCAGCAAGGCAGGGGGGCACTCTGGGGCCAACGTCCTGACTTTC.

This CDR3 is CASSPTPGQGGAFF. In nucleotides, the CDR3 is TGTGCCAGCTCACCCACACCGGGACAGGGGGGAGCTTTCTTT. The chain uses TRBV18 and TRBJ1-1, with TRBD1 identical over 11 bases. Germline values: CDR1 KGHSH, CDR2 LQKENI. This CDR3 has 14 amino acids. With V trimmed by 3 bases and J by 10 bases, 7 bases remained unmatched.

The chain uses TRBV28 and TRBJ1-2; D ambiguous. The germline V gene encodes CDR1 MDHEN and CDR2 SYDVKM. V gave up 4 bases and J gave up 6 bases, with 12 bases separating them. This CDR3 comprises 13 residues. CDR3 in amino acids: CASSSQVFDGYTF. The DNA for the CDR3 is TGTGCCAGCAGTTCCCAGGTTTTCGATGGCTACACCTTC.

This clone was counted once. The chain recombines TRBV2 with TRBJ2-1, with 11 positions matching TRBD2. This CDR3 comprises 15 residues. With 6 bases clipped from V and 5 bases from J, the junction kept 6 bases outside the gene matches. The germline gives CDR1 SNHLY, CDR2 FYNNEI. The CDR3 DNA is TGTGCCAGCAGGAGTACTAGCGGGAGCAACAATGAGCAGTTCTTC. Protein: CASRSTSGSNNEQFF.